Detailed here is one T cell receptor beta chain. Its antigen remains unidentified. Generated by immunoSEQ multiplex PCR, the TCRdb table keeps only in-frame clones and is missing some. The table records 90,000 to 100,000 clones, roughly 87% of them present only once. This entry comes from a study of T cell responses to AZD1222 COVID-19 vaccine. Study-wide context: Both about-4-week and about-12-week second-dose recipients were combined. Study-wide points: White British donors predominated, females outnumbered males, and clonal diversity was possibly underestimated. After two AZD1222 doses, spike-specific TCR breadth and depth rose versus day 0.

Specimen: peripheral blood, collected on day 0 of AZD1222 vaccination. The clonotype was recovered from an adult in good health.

The DNA of the CDR3 is TGTGCCAGCAGCTTATCTGGGCGGGAAAAACTGTTTTTT. This sequence encodes CASSLSGREKLFF. J is TRBJ1-4 and V is TRBV7-9; no clear D gene. Trimming removed 2 bases from V and 8 bases from J, with 9 bases in between. The CDR3 covers 13 residues. In germline, CDR1 is SEHNR, CDR2 FQNEAQ (reference sequence).